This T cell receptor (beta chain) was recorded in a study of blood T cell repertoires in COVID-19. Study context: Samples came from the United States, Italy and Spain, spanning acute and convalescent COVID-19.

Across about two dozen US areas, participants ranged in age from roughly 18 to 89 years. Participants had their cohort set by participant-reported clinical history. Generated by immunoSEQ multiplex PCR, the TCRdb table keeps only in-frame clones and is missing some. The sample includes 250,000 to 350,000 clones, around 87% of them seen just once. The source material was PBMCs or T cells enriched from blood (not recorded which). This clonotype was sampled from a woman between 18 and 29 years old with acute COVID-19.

The DNA of the CDR3 is TGTGCCAGCAGCCAGGGGGGAGGTACTGAAGCTTTCTTT. This sequence encodes CASSQGGGTEAFF. The rearrangement uses TRBV9 and TRBJ1-1; TRBD1 matches 7 bases. The CDR3 is 13 amino acids. The germline CDR1 and CDR2 sequences are SGDLS and YYNGEE. Losses at the gene ends were 4 bases for V and 5 bases for J; bases not matched to a gene: 5.